These T cell receptor beta chains were read from a single sample in a study of PD-1 blockade in mismatch repair-deficient tumors. Profiling relied on immunoSEQ multiplex PCR, and the TCRdb table lists in-frame clones only, not all of them. The sample lists some 130,000 clones, 88% occurring once. Source: peripheral blood, taken 72 weeks after starting pembrolizumab. The receptors were sampled from an adult with mismatch repair-deficient cancer. Both conserved end residues are part of each CDR3. Each record gives: D gene, V gene, clone size, J gene, CDR3 DNA, CDR3 protein. The D gene is left open where the match is weak. Size is stated for part of the rows, as once, few or many counts, or as a class when the clone is expanded.

TRBD1	TRBV2	.	TRBJ2-5	TGTGCCAGCAGCGGACAGGGCGATTATCAAGAGACCCAGTACTTC	CASSGQGDYQETQYF
.	TRBV5-4	.	TRBJ1-1	TGTGCCAGCAGCTCCCTAGGGTTACGGAACACTGAAGCTTTCTTT	CASSSLGLRNTEAFF
TRBD1	TRBV6-6	.	TRBJ2-5	TGTGCCAGCAGTTACTCGGACAGGGAGACCCAGTACTTC	CASSYSDRETQYF
TRBD1	TRBV9	.	TRBJ1-2	TGTGCCAGCAGCGTAGGAGCTCAGACAGGGGCTGGCTACACCTTC	CASSVGAQTGAGYTF
TRBD2	TRBV7-2	.	TRBJ2-7	TGTGCCAGCAGCTTAGGACGGGGGGACGAGCAGTACTTC	CASSLGRGDEQYF
TRBD2	TRBV19	.	TRBJ2-1	TGTGCCAGTATAGGCGGGGCTAGCGGTTACAATGAGCAGTTCTTC	CASIGGASGYNEQFF
.	TRBV5-4	.	TRBJ2-5	TGTGCCAGCAGCTTGCCGAGCGGAGTAGAAGAGACCCAGTACTTC	CASSLPSGVEETQYF
TRBD1	TRBV27	.	TRBJ2-5	TGTGCCAGCAGTTTAGGACAGGGGGGAGAGACCCAGTACTTC	CASSLGQGGETQYF
TRBD2	TRBV11-2	few	TRBJ2-7	TGTGCCAGCAGCTTAGCCGGGAGGACCTACGAGCAGTACTTC	CASSLAGRTYEQYF
.	TRBV9	.	TRBJ2-7	TGTGCCAGCAGCGTAGGTGTCAACCCCTACGAGCAGTACTTC	CASSVGVNPYEQYF
.	TRBV30	.	TRBJ1-5	TGTGCCTGGAGTAGATGGGACCCTAGTCAGCCCCAGCATTTT	CAWSRWDPSQPQHF
.	TRBV15	.	TRBJ2-7	TGTGCCACCAGCAGCACCTACGACGGGACGGACCACTACGAGCAGTACTTC	CATSSTYDGTDHYEQYF
.	TRBV7-9	.	TRBJ2-2	TGTGCCAGCAGCTCTAGCTCCGCCGGGGAGCTGTTTTTT	CASSSSSAGELFF
.	TRBV5-6	.	TRBJ2-4	TGTGCCAGCAGCTTCAGTGCCGGCGCTCAGTACTTC	CASSFSAGAQYF
.	TRBV6-4	.	TRBJ1-5	TGTGCCAGCAGTGAAGGGAGCAATCAGCCCCAGCATTTT	CASSEGSNQPQHF
.	TRBV19	.	TRBJ2-1	TGTGCCAGTAGTATAGGATCAGCGGCCTACAATGAGCAGTTCTTC	CASSIGSAAYNEQFF
.	TRBV28	.	TRBJ2-3	TGTGCCAGCAGTTTATGGGTCTTGCGGCACACAGATACGCAGTATTTT	CASSLWVLRHTDTQYF
.	TRBV7-6	.	TRBJ2-2	TGTGCCAGCAGCTTAGCGGAGGGCACCGGGGAGCTGTTTTTT	CASSLAEGTGELFF
.	TRBV5-1	.	TRBJ2-2	TGCGCCAGCAGCTTGGCTGCTAGCCCCCTGAACACCGGGGAGCTGTTTTTT	CASSLAASPLNTGELFF
.	TRBV5-4	.	TRBJ1-1	TGTGCCAGCAGCTCCCGCAAATCGGCCGTCAACACTGAAGCTTTCTTT	CASSSRKSAVNTEAFF
.	TRBV6-1	.	TRBJ1-1	TGTGCCAGCAGTGAAAACGGTTGGAACACTGAAGCTTTCTTT	CASSENGWNTEAFF
.	TRBV7-2	.	TRBJ2-3	TGTGCCAGCAGCTTAGAAGGAGGATGGGTTACGCAGTATTTT	CASSLEGGWVTQYF
.	TRBV11-3	.	TRBJ2-7	TGTGCCAGCAGCCACGACAGCTCCTACGAGCAGTACTTC	CASSHDSSYEQYF
.	TRBV5-8	.	TRBJ2-7	TGTGCCAGCAGCTTCCTTACAGAAACCTACGAGCAGTACTTC	CASSFLTETYEQYF
.	TRBV5-3	.	TRBJ2-7	TGTGCCAGAAGCTTCCCCGAGCAGTACTTC	CARSFPEQYF
.	TRBV30	.	TRBJ2-7	TGTGCCTGGGGGAGAGGGAGAGAATCCTACGAGCAGTACTTC	CAWGRGRESYEQYF
TRBD1	TRBV5-1	.	TRBJ2-2	TGCGCCAGCAGCTTGGGGGACAGGGGGCGCAGTACCGGGGAGCTGTTTTTT	CASSLGDRGRSTGELFF
.	TRBV4-1	.	TRBJ2-7	TGCGCCAGCAGCCAAGGGGATAGCTCCTACGAGCAGTACTTC	CASSQGDSSYEQYF
.	TRBV7-2	.	TRBJ2-7	TGTGCCAGCAGCTTATGGTCCGGGGCAACCTACGAGCAGTACTTC	CASSLWSGATYEQYF
TRBD2	TRBV6-5	.	TRBJ2-1	TGTGCCAGCCGGACTAGCGGCAACAATGAGCAGTTCTTC	CASRTSGNNEQFF
.	TRBV29-1	.	TRBJ2-3	TGCAGCGTTGACCGAGGAGGCGAAAGGGCAGATACGCAGTATTTT	CSVDRGGERADTQYF
.	TRBV28	.	TRBJ1-5	TGTGCCAGCAGGTGGCAGGGTAGCCAGCCCCAGCATTTT	CASRWQGSQPQHF
TRBD1	TRBV9	.	TRBJ2-7	TGTGCCAGCAGCGCAGGACAGGGATCGAGCGAGCAGTACTTC	CASSAGQGSSEQYF
.	TRBV29-1	.	TRBJ1-2	TGCAGCGTTGAACATGGTAGGGCAGGGGAAGGCTACACCTTC	CSVEHGRAGEGYTF
TRBD2	TRBV5-6	.	TRBJ2-1	TGTGCCAGCAGCTTGGAACCTTTGGGACTAGCGGACAATGAGCAGTTCTTC	CASSLEPLGLADNEQFF
.	TRBV9	.	TRBJ2-1	TGTGCCAGCAGCGGTGGGGGGGCCTCCTACAATGAGCAGTTCTTC	CASSGGGASYNEQFF